What follows is one TCR beta chain and its context. Its cognate antigen is unknown. Sequencing was performed with immunoSEQ multiplex PCR; in TCRdb, only in-frame clones are kept and a portion is missing. In the table there are 39,000 or so clones, 85% to 95% of which are singletons. This record comes from a study of graft-versus-host responses after intestinal transplantation. Study details: Recipients were given multivisceral, liver-intestinal, or isolated intestinal transplants. After anti-thymocyte globulin induction, recipients took tacrolimus and steroids for three to four years.

The study, taken as a whole, reports: Individuals carrying graft-donor T cell macrochimerism showed high graft-versus-host to host-versus-graft clonal ratios in allografts. Marrow from the recipient contained GvH clones, some of which had appeared first in ileum or blood.

The clonotype was recovered from a human donor who was the organ donor for an intestinal transplant. The material sequenced was unstimulated CD8+ T cells sorted from spleen or lymph node cells, taken before transplant.

For the CDR3, the DNA is TGCGCCAGCAATCTAGGGACTAGCGGGATAAATGAGCAGTTCTTC. This sequence encodes CASNLGTSGINEQFF. This sequence joins TRBV4-1 and TRBJ2-1; TRBD2 matches at 13 bases. This CDR3 has 15 residues. The germline V gene has CDR1 MGHRA and CDR2 YSYEKL. V dropped 7 bases and J dropped 7; count of bases not matched to a gene: 7.